This TCR beta chain came from a study of CD8 T cells in ankylosing spondylitis. Study-level results: Typical of ankylosing spondylitis blood, it appeared, was a TCR beta motif of several highly homologous variants.

CDR1 and CDR2 from the germline V gene are MNHEY and SVGAGI. This CDR3 is 15 amino acids long. V lost 0 bases, J lost 2 bases, and 9 bases lay in between. TCRdb re-derived calls from the 5' RACE reads in MiXCR, one entry per CDR3 protein. Of about 200,000 distinct CDR3 sequences in the sample, 9.5% to 15% are singletons; the top ten hold about 17%. Note on this clonotype: No antigen is known for it.

The chain couples TRBV6-5 to TRBJ2-3; tentatively, D is TRBD1 or TRBD2 (6 bases each). The specimen was blood, either unsorted or a sorted T cell fraction (not recorded which). This TCR was recovered from a male donor with ankylosing spondylitis or in good health (not recorded which). The CDR3 nucleotides read TGTGCCAGCAGTTACTCGGAGGGGGTCACAGATACGCAGTATTTT. Translated: CASSYSEGVTDTQYF.